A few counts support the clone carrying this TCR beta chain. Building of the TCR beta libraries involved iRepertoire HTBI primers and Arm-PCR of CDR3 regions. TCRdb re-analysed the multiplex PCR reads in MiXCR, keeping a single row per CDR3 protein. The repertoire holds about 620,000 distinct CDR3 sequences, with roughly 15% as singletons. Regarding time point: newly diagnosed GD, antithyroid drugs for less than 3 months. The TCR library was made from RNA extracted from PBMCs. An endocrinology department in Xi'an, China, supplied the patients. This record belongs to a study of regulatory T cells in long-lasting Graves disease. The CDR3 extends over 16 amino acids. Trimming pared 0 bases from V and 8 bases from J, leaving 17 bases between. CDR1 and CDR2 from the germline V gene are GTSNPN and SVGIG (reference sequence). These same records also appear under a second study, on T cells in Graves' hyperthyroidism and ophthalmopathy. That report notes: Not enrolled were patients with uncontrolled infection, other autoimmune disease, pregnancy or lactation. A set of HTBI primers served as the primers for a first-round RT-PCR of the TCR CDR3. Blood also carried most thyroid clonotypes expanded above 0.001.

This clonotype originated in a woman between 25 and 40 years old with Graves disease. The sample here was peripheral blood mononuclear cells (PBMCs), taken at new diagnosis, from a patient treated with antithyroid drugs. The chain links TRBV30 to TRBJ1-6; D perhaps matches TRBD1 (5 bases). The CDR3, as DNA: TGTGCCTGGAGTGTTGATGGTGGGGCGCGTTATTCACCCCTCCACTTT. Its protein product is CAWSVDGGARYSPLHF.